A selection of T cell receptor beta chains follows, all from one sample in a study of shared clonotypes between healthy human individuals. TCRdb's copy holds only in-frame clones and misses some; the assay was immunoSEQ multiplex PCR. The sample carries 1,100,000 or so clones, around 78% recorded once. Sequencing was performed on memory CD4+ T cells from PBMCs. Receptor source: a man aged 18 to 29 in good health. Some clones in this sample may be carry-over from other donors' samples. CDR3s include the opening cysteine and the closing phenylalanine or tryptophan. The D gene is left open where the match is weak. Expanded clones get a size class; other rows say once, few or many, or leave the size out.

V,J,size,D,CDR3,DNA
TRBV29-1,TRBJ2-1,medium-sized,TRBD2,CSIWTSSGSYNEQFF,TGCAGCATATGGACTAGCTCAGGCTCCTACAATGAGCAGTTCTTC
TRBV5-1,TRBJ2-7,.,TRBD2,CASSSGLELREQYF,TGCGCCAGCAGCTCGGGACTAGAATTGAGGGAGCAGTACTTC
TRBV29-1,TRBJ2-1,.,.,CAGTVAYNEQFF,TGCGCAGGGACTGTTGCCTACAATGAGCAGTTCTTC
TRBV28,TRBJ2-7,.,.,CASSPRLRGLGQYF,TGTGCCAGCAGTCCCCGCCTCCGTGGGTTGGGGCAGTACTTC
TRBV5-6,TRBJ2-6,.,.,CASSQLSAGANVLTF,TGTGCCAGCTCTCAGCTCTCCGCTGGGGCCAACGTCCTGACTTTC
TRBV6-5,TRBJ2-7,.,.,CASSYQVGGTSEQYF,TGTGCCAGCAGTTACCAGGTGGGCGGGACGAGCGAGCAGTACTTC
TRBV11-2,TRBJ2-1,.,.,CASSPSAFYNEQFF,TGTGCCAGCAGCCCCTCGGCGTTCTACAATGAGCAGTTCTTC
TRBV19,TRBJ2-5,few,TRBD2,CASSGSGSRETQYF,TGTGCCAGTAGTGGTAGCGGGAGCCGAGAGACCCAGTACTTC
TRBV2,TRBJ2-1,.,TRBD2,CASSPLAAAYNEQFF,TGTGCCAGCAGTCCCCTAGCGGCGGCCTACAATGAGCAGTTCTTC
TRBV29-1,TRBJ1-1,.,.,CSVDRGGTEAFF,TGCAGCGTTGACAGGGGTGGCACTGAAGCTTTCTTT
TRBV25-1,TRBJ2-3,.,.,CASSRSGPDTQYF,TGTGCCAGCAGTCGATCAGGGCCAGATACGCAGTATTTT
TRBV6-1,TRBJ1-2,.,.,CASSEEPVNYGYTF,TGTGCCAGCAGTGAAGAGCCAGTCAACTATGGCTACACCTTC
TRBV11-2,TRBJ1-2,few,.,CASSARSYGYTF,TGTGCCAGCAGCGCCAGGAGCTATGGCTACACCTTC
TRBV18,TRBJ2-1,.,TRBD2,CASSPIPAGGYSYNEQFF,TGTGCCAGCTCACCAATCCCGGCGGGAGGGTACTCCTACAATGAGCAGTTCTTC
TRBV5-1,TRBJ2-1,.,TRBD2,CASSLDLAAYNEQFF,TGCGCCAGCAGCTTGGATCTAGCGGCCTACAATGAGCAGTTCTTC
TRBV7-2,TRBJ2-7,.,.,CASSLARTDFQYF,TGTGCCAGCAGCTTAGCTAGGACGGACTTCCAGTACTTC
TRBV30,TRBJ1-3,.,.,CAWSVTGAPGNTIYF,TGTGCCTGGAGTGTAACGGGGGCCCCTGGAAACACCATATATTTT
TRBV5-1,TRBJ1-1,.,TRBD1,CASSRAGQMNTEAFF,TGCGCCAGCAGTCGGGCGGGACAGATGAACACTGAAGCTTTCTTT
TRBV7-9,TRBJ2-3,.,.,CASSLGGPGRILSTDTQYF,TGTGCCAGCAGCTTAGGGGGACCGGGACGGATCCTATCCACAGATACGCAGTATTTT
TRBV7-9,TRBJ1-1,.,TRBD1,CASSFQDRGATEAFF,TGTGCCAGCAGCTTCCAGGACAGGGGAGCCACTGAAGCTTTCTTT
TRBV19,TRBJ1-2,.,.,CASRDDRSNYGYTF,TGTGCCAGTAGGGACGACAGGTCTAACTATGGCTACACCTTC
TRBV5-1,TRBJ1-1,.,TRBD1,CASRNQGADTEAFF,TGCGCCAGCAGGAACCAGGGGGCGGACACTGAAGCTTTCTTT
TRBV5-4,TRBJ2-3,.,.,CASSLGGTDTQYF,TGTGCCAGCAGCTTGGGGGGTACAGATACGCAGTATTTT
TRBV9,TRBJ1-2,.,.,CASSVGGAYGYTF,TGTGCCAGCAGCGTCGGGGGCGCCTATGGCTACACCTTC
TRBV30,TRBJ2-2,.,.,CAYDDTNTGELFF,TGTGCCTATGACGACACGAACACCGGGGAGCTGTTTTTT
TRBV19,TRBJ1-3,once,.,CASSPSSSGNTIYF,TGTGCCAGTAGCCCGTCCTCCTCTGGAAACACCATATATTTT
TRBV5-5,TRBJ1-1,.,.,CASSLLVSYTEAFF,TGTGCCAGCAGCTTGTTGGTCAGCTACACTGAAGCTTTCTTT
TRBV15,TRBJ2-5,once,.,CATSRDSAKQETQYF,TGTGCCACCAGCAGAGATTCGGCCAAACAAGAGACCCAGTACTTC
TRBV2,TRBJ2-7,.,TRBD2,CASSEASGMLKYEQYF,TGTGCCAGCAGTGAAGCCAGCGGGATGCTGAAGTACGAGCAGTACTTC
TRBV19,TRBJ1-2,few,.,CASSPGAHGYTF,TGTGCCAGTAGTCCAGGAGCGCATGGCTACACCTTC
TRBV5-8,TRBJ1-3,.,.,CASSLPGRQKTGNTIYF,TGTGCCAGCAGCTTGCCGGGACGACAGAAAACTGGAAACACCATATATTTT
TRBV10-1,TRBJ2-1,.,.,CASLIQRSSYNEQFF,TGCGCCAGCCTTATACAGAGGAGCTCCTACAATGAGCAGTTCTTC
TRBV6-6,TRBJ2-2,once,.,CASSSGRTGELFF,TGTGCCAGCAGTTCCGGACGAACCGGGGAGCTGTTTTTT
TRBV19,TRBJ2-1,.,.,CASSLFAGNNEQFF,TGTGCCAGTAGTCTTTTCGCGGGTAACAATGAGCAGTTCTTC
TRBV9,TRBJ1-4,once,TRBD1,CASSVGTGGQKLFF,TGTGCCAGCAGCGTAGGGACAGGGGGCCAAAAACTGTTTTTT
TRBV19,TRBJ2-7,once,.,CASRVYSQAYEQYF,TGTGCCAGTAGGGTCTACTCCCAGGCCTACGAGCAGTACTTC
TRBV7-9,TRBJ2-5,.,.,CARRETQYF,TGTGCCAGAAGGGAGACCCAGTACTTC